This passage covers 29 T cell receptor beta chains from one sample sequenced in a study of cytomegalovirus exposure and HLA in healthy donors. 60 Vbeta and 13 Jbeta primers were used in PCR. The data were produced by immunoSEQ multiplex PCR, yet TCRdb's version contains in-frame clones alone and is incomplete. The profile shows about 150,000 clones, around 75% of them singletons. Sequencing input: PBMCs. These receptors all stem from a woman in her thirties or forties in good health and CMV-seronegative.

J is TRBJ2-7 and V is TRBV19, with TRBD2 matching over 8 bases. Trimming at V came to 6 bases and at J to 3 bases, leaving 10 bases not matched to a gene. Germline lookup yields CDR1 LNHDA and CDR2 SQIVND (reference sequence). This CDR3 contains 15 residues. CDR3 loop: CASSVSGGGFYEQYF. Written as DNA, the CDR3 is TGTGCCAGTAGCGTGAGCGGGGGAGGTTTCTACGAGCAGTACTTC.

CDR3 DNA sequence: TGCGCCAGCAGCCAAGTCAGCACAGGTGATCAGCCCCAGCATTTT. Amino acids: CASSQVSTGDQPQHF. J is TRBJ1-5 and V is TRBV4-3; TRBD1 is a possible D gene (5 bases). The germline gives CDR1 LGHNA, CDR2 YSLEER. V shed 1 base and J shed 5 bases, with 12 bases lying between them. The CDR3 contains 15 residues.

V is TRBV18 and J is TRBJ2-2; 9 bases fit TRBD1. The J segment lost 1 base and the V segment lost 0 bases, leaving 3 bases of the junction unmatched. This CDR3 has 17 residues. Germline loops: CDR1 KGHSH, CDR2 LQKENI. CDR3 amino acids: CASSPPLGQGNTGELFF. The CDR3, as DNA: TGTGCCAGCTCACCACCCTTGGGACAGGGGAACACCGGGGAGCTGTTTTTT. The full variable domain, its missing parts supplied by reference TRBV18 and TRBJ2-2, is NAGVMQNPRHLVRRRGQEARLRCSPMKGHSHVYWYRQLPEEGLKFMVYLQKENIIDESGMPKERFSAEFPKEGPSILRIQQVVRGDSAAYFCASSPPLGQGNTGELFFGEGSRLTVL.

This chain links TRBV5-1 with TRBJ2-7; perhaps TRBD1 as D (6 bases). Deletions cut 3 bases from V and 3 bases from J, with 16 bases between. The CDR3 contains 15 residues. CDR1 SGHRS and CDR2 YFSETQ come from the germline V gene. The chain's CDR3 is CASSWGRSSGYEQYF. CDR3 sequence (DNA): TGCGCCAGCAGCTGGGGGCGCAGTTCGGGCTACGAGCAGTACTTC. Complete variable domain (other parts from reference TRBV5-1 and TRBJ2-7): KAGVTQTPRYLIKTRGQQVTLSCSPISGHRSVSWYQQTPGQGLQFLFEYFSETQRNKGNFPGRFSGRQFSNSRSEMNVSTLELGDSALYLCASSWGRSSGYEQYFGPGTRLTVT.

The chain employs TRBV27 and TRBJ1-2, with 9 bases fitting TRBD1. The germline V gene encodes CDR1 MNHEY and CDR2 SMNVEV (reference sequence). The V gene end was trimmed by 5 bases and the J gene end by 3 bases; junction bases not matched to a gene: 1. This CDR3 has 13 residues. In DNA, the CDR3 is TGTGCCAGCAGTAGGGACAGGGACTATGGCTACACCTTC. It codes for CASSRDRDYGYTF.

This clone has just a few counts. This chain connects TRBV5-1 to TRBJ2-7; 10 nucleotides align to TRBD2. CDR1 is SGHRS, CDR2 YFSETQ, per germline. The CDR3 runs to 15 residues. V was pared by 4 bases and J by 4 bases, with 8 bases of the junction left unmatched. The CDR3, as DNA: TGCGCCAGCAGCAACATAGCGGGAGGATCTTACGAGCAGTACTTC. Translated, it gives CASSNIAGGSYEQYF.

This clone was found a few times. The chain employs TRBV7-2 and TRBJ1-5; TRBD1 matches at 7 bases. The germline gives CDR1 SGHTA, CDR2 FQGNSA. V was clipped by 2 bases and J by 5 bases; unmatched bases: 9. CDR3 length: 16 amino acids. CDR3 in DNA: TGTGCCAGCAGCTTAATTTTGACAGGGACTGATCAGCCCCAGCATTTT. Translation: CASSLILTGTDQPQHF.

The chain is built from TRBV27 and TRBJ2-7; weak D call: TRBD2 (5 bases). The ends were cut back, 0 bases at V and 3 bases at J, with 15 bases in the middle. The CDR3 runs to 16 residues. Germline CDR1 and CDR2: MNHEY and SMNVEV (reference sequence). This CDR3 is CASSLSPISAFYEQYF. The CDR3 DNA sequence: TGTGCCAGCAGTTTATCCCCAATTAGCGCTTTCTACGAGCAGTACTTC.

The CDR3 sequence: CASSPRTAEIRTSTDTQYF. CDR3 sequence (DNA): TGTGCCAGCAGCCCGCGGACAGCCGAAATCCGAACTAGCACAGATACGCAGTATTTT. This chain links TRBV11-2 with TRBJ2-3; possibly TRBD1 for D (6 bases). The germline V and J ends were trimmed by 5 bases and 0 bases, with 24 bases remaining between them. The V gene's germline CDR1 is SGHAT and CDR2 FQNNGV. The CDR3 sequence is 19 residues long.

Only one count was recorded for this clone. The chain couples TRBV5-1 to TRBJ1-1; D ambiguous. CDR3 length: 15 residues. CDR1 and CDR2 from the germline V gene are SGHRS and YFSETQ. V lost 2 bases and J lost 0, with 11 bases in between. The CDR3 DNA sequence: TGCGCCAGCAGCTTAGAGGGAAGGATGAACACTGAAGCTTTCTTT. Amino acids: CASSLEGRMNTEAFF.

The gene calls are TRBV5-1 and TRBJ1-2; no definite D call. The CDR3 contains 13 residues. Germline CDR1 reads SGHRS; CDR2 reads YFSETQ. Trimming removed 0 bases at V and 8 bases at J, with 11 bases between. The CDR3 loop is CASSLGGVEGYTF. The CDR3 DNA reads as TGCGCCAGCAGCTTGGGAGGTGTGGAAGGCTACACCTTC.

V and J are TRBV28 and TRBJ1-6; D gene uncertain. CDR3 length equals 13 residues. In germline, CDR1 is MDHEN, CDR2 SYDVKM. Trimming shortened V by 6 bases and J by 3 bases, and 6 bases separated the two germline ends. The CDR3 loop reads CASRQLYNSPLHF. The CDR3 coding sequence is TGTGCCAGCAGGCAACTCTATAATTCACCCCTCCACTTT.

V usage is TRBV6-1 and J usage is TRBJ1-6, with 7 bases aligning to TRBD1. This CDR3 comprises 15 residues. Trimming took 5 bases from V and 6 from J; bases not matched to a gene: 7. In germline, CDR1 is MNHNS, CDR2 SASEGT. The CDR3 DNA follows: TGTGCCAGCAGTACCACCGGGACAGCTAATTCACCCCTCCACTTT. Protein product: CASSTTGTANSPLHF.

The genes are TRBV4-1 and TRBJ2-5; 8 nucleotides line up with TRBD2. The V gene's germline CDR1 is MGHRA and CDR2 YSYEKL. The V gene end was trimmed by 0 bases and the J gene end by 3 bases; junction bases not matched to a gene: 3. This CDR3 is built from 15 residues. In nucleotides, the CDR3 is TGCGCCAGCAGCCAAGATATACTAGCGGAAGAGACCCAGTACTTC. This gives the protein CASSQDILAEETQYF.

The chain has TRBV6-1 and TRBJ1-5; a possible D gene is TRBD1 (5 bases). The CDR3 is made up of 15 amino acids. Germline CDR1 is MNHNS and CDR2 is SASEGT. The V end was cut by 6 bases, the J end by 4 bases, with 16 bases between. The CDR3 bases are TGTGCCAGCAGCGACGCCGGGACTGAGAATCAGCCCCAGCATTTT. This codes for CASSDAGTENQPQHF.

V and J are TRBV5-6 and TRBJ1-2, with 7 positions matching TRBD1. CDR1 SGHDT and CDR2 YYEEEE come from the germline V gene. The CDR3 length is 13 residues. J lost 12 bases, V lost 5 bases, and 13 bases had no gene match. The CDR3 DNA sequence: TGTGCCAGCAGGCCCGGACAGGTTTCAATCAACACCTTC. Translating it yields CASRPGQVSINTF.

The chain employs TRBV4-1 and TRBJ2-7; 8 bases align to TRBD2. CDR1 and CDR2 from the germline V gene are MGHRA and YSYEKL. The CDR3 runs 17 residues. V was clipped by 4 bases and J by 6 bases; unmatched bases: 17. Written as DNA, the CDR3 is TGCGCCAGCAGCCCGGATACCGGGACTAGATCCTTATCCGAGCAGTACTTC. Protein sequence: CASSPDTGTRSLSEQYF.

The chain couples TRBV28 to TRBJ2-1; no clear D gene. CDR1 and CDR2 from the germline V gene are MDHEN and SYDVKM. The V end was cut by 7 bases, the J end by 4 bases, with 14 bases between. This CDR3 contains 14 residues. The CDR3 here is CASTAYSEYNEQFF. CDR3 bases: TGTGCCAGCACCGCATACAGTGAGTACAATGAGCAGTTCTTC.

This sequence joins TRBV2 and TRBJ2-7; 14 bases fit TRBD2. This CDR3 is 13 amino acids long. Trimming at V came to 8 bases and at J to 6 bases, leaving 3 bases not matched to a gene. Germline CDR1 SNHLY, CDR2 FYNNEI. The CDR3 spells CASAGTSGSEQYF. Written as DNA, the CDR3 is TGTGCCAGCGCTGGGACTAGCGGGAGCGAGCAGTACTTC. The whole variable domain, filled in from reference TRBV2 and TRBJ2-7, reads EPEVTQTPSHQVTQMGQEVILRCVPISNHLYFYWYRQILGQKVEFLVSFYNNEISEKSEIFDDQFSVERPDGSNFTLKIRSTKLEDSAMYFCASAGTSGSEQYFGPGTRLTVT.

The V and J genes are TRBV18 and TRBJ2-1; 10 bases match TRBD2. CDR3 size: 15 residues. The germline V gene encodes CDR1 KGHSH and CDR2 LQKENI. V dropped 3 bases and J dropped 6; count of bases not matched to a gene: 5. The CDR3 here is CASSPPASGGNEQFF. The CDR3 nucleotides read TGTGCCAGCTCACCCCCCGCTAGCGGGGGCAATGAGCAGTTCTTC.

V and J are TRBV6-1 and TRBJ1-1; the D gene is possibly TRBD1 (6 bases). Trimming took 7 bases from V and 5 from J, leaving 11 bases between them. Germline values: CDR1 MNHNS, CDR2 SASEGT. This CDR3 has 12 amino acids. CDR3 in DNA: TGTGCCAGCAAAACAGGGTATACTGAAGCTTTCTTT. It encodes CASKTGYTEAFF.

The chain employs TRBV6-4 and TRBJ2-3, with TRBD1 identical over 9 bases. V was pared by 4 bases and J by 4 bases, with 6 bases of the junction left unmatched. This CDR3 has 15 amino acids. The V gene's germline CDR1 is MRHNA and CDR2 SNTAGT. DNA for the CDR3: TGTGCCAGCAGTGGCACAGGGGGCGGCGCAGATACGCAGTATTTT. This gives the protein CASSGTGGGADTQYF.

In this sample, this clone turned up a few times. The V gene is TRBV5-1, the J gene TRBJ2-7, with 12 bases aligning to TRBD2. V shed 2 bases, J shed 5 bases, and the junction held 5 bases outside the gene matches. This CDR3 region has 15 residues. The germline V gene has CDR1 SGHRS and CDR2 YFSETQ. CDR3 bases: TGCGCCAGCAGCTTTTCACTAGCGGGAGGCCACGAGCAGTACTTC. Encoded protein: CASSFSLAGGHEQYF.

The CDR3 here is CASSVTSNQPQHF. The CDR3 nucleotides are TGTGCCAGCAGCGTGACAAGCAATCAGCCCCAGCATTTT. This chain uses TRBV11-2 with TRBJ1-5, with D unresolved. This CDR3 is 13 amino acids long. The ends were cut back, 5 bases at V and 1 base at J, with 6 bases in the middle. Germline lookup yields CDR1 SGHAT and CDR2 FQNNGV.

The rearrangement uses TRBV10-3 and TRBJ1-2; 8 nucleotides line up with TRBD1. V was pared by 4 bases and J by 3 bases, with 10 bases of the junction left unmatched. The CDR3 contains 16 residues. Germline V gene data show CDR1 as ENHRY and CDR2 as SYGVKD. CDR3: CAISGQGATGDYGYTF. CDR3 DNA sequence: TGTGCCATCAGTGGTCAGGGAGCGACAGGGGACTATGGCTACACCTTC.

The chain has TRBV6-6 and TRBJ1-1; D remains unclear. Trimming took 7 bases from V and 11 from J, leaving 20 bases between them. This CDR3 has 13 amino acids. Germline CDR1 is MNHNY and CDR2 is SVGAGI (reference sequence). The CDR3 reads CASTLGPGLGAFF. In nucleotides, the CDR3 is TGTGCCAGCACCCTAGGGCCGGGGTTAGGGGCTTTCTTT.

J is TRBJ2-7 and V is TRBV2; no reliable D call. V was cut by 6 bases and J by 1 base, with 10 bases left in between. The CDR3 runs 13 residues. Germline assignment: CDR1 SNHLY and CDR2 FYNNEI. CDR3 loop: CASSRKASYEQYF. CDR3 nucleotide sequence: TGTGCCAGCAGCCGTAAAGCATCCTACGAGCAGTACTTC.

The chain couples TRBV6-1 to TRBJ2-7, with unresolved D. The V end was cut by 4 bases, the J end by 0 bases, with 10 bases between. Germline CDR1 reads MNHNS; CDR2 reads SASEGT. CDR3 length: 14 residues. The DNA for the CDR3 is TGTGCCAGCAGTGCCACGGCGGACTCCTACGAGCAGTACTTC. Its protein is CASSATADSYEQYF.

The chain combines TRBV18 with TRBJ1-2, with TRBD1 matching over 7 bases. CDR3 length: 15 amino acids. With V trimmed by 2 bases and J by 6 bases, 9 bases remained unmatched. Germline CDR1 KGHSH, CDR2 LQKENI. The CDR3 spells CASSPATGINDGYTF. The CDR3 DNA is TGTGCCAGCTCACCAGCGACAGGGATTAATGATGGCTACACCTTC.